The T cell receptor beta chain described here comes from a study of cytomegalovirus exposure and HLA in healthy donors. Using immunoSEQ multiplex PCR, the repertoire was profiled, and TCRdb retains in-frame clones only, with some absent. This sample has about 73,000 clones, with around nine tenths found just once. The CDR3 has 13 residues. The germline gives CDR1 LNHNV, CDR2 YYDKDF (reference sequence). Trimming removed 0 bases from V and 8 bases from J, with 8 bases in between. This clone was detected once. The chain employs TRBV15 and TRBJ2-1; D is possibly TRBD1 (6 bases). The source is a woman under 30 in good health and CMV-seropositive. The specimen was PBMCs. CDR3 sequence reads: CATSREGGDEQFF. The CDR3 DNA follows: TGTGCCACCAGCAGAGAAGGGGGTGATGAGCAGTTCTTC.